This record looks at one TCR beta chain sequence and its context. The data derive from a study of blood T cell repertoires in COVID-19. Across the study: From the United States, Italy and Spain came samples of acute and convalescent COVID-19.

TCRdb's copy holds only in-frame clones and misses some; the assay was immunoSEQ multiplex PCR. The repertoire consists of 150,000 to 200,000 clones, with roughly 88% occurring once and the leading ten covering 9.8%. The CDR3 spans 18 residues. V dropped 0 bases and J dropped 0 bases, with 13 bases sitting between them. CDR1 and CDR2 (germline): SGDLS, YYNGEE. The receptor comes from a woman of 80 years or more with acute or convalescent COVID-19. The J gene is TRBJ2-6, the V gene TRBV9; D might be TRBD1 (6 bases). Sequenced sample: peripheral blood. CDR3 loop: CASSVAARGSSGANVLTF. DNA of the CDR3: TGTGCCAGCAGCGTAGCTGCCAGGGGTTCCTCTGGGGCCAACGTCCTGACTTTC.